This T cell receptor (beta chain) was retrieved from a study of T cell responses to AZD1222 COVID-19 vaccine. Libraries were prepared by immunoSEQ multiplex PCR; TCRdb keeps only in-frame clonotypes and omits some of them. The table includes approximately 170,000 clones, roughly nine tenths detected once. Whole-study findings and limits: Spike-specific TCR breadth and depth both grew after two AZD1222 doses.

On this clone itself: Antigen specificity is unknown.

V shed 8 bases and J shed 4 bases, with 12 bases lying between them. Germline values: CDR1 MNHEY, CDR2 SMNVEV (reference sequence). The length of the CDR3 is 13 residues. Sequences were derived from peripheral blood, sampled on day 0 of AZD1222 vaccination. The receptor comes from an adult in good health. The V and J genes are TRBV27 and TRBJ1-5; no clear D. CDR3 sequence: CASGHDLNQPQHF. CDR3 in DNA: TGTGCCAGCGGGCACGACCTTAATCAGCCCCAGCATTTT.